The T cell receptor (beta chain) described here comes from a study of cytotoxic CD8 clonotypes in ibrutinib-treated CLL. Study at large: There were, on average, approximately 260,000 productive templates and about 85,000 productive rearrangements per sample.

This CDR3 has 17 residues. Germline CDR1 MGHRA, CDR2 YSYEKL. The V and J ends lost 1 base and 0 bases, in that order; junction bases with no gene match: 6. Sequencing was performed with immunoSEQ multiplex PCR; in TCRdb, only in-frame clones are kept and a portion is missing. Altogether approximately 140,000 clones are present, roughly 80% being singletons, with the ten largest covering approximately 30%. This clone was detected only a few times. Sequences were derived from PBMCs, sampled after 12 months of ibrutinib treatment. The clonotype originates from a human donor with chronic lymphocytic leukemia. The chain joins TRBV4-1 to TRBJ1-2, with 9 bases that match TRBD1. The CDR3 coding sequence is TGCGCCAGCAGCCAAGTACAGGGGGCCGGAGCTAACTATGGCTACACCTTC. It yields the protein CASSQVQGAGANYGYTF.